This T cell receptor (beta chain) is drawn from a study of long-term antiretroviral therapy in people with HIV. Background on the study: Some samples came about a decade before the 2015 immediate-ART recommendation, and these were the earliest.

Each donor provided at least one pre-ART PBMC sample and at least two post-ART PBMC samples. Study conclusions and caveats: Missing from the dataset were any data on ART adherence, viral resistance or therapy changes.

Running of the v3.0 immunoSEQ assay took place at survey level. Sequenced by immunoSEQ multiplex PCR; TCRdb stores in-frame clones only, minus some. Of tens of thousands of clones listed, more than 70% were seen once; the top ten hold less than 5%. On this clone itself: The antigen is not known.

CDR1 and CDR2 from the germline V gene are LNHDA and SQIVND (reference sequence). V was pared by 5 bases and J by 0 bases, with 17 bases between. This CDR3 is 18 amino acids long. The TCR originated in a man aged 60-69 years with HIV. This sequence joins TRBV19 and TRBJ2-6; D is unclear. The input for sequencing was unsorted PBMCs, taken 1.3 years after starting antiretroviral therapy. The CDR3 bases are TGTGCCAGTAGTCCGGACGGAAGACCATCCTCTGGGGCCAACGTCCTGACTTTC. Its protein is CASSPDGRPSSGANVLTF. The full variable domain, its missing parts supplied by reference TRBV19 and TRBJ2-6, is DGGITQSPKYLFRKEGQNVTLSCEQNLNHDAMYWYRQDPGQGLRLIYYSQIVNDFQKGDIAEGYSVSREKKESFPLTVTSAQKNPTAFYLCASSPDGRPSSGANVLTFGAGSRLTVL.